A selection of T cell receptor beta chains follows, all from one sample in a study of blood T cell repertoires in COVID-19. The method was immunoSEQ multiplex PCR; TCRdb's version includes in-frame clones alone and lacks a portion of them. This sample yields about 160,000 clones, of which approximately 81% are seen a single time; roughly 13% belongs to the top ten. Sequences were obtained from peripheral blood. The receptors were sampled from a man aged 18 to 30 with active or convalescent COVID-19. Both conserved end residues are part of each CDR3. A D gene is named only where the DNA matches it firmly. Where a row states a size, it is once, few, many or the class of an expanded clone; other rows omit it.

TRBV27	TRBD2	NA	TRBJ2-3	CASSLLVGGLIDTQYF	TGTGCCAGCAGTTTATTGGTGGGAGGGCTGATAGATACGCAGTATTTT
TRBV3-1/TRBV3-2	NA	NA	TRBJ2-3	CASRTGGDTQYF	TGTGCCAGTCGGACCGGGGGAGATACGCAGTATTTT
TRBV27	TRBD1	NA	TRBJ2-5	CASSSRGQETQYF	TGTGCCAGCAGTTCCAGGGGACAGGAGACCCAGTACTTC
TRBV3-1/TRBV3-2	NA	NA	TRBJ1-4	CASSQEGAGEGEKLFF	TGTGCCAGCAGCCAAGAAGGAGCAGGGGAGGGAGAAAAACTGTTTTTT
TRBV21-1	NA	NA	TRBJ1-6	CASSGQGASYNSPLHF	TGTGCCAGCAGCGGTCAGGGTGCCTCCTATAATTCACCCCTCCACTTT
TRBV5-6	NA	few	TRBJ1-2	CASSSQEYGYTF	TGTGCCAGCAGCTCGCAGGAATATGGCTACACCTTC
TRBV6-5	NA	NA	TRBJ1-3	CASRQGTGNTIYF	TGTGCCAGCAGGCAGGGTACTGGAAACACCATATATTTT
TRBV3-1/TRBV3-2	NA	NA	TRBJ2-7	CASSQKLRGLAGALDEQYF	TGTGCCAGCAGCCAAAAACTCAGGGGTCTTGCCGGAGCTTTGGACGAGCAGTACTTC
TRBV7-9	TRBD2	few	TRBJ2-2	CASSPRREANTGELFF	TGTGCCAGCAGCCCCCGGCGGGAGGCGAACACCGGGGAGCTGTTTTTT
TRBV11-1	NA	NA	TRBJ1-1	CASSLQNTEAFF	TGTGCCAGCAGCTTACAGAACACTGAAGCTTTCTTT
TRBV19	NA	NA	TRBJ2-1	CASSSGFGSYNEQFF	TGTGCCAGTAGTTCGGGATTCGGGTCCTACAATGAGCAGTTCTTC
TRBV5-1	NA	NA	TRBJ1-3	CASSLAVGNTIYF	TGCGCCAGCAGCTTGGCCGTAGGAAACACCATATATTTT
TRBV21-1	NA	NA	TRBJ1-5	CASSKDYPGQYNQPQHF	TGTGCCAGCAGCAAAGACTACCCGGGACAATATAATCAGCCCCAGCATTTT
TRBV20-1	TRBD2	NA	TRBJ2-1	CSASTSGSHRDNEQFF	TGCAGTGCTAGTACTAGCGGGAGTCACCGGGACAATGAGCAGTTCTTC
TRBV7-7	TRBD2	NA	TRBJ2-3	CASSPRPGLTPPDTQYF	TGTGCTAGCAGCCCGCGACCGGGACTAACGCCTCCAGATACGCAGTATTTT
TRBV3-1/TRBV3-2	TRBD1	NA	TRBJ1-5	CASSQWDRASNQPQHF	TGTGCCAGCAGCCAATGGGACAGGGCTAGCAATCAGCCCCAGCATTTT
TRBV5-1	TRBD2	NA	TRBJ2-7	CASSKVGGGSSYEQYF	TGCGCCAGCAGTAAGGTTGGGGGAGGGAGCTCCTACGAGCAGTACTTC
TRBV4-2	TRBD1	NA	TRBJ2-2	CASRGQGAKPNTGELFF	TGTGCCAGCCGCGGACAGGGGGCTAAACCAAACACCGGGGAGCTGTTTTTT
TRBV18	TRBD2	NA	TRBJ2-5	CASSPPSQRGRETQYF	TGTGCCAGCTCACCACCGTCCCAGCGGGGAAGAGAGACCCAGTACTTC
TRBV4-2	NA	NA	TRBJ1-4	CASSPGHLQTNEKLFF	TGTGCCAGCAGCCCAGGACATCTGCAAACTAATGAAAAACTGTTTTTT
TRBV7-9	NA	NA	TRBJ1-2	CASSLRSGTSGYTF	TGTGCCAGCAGCCTTCGGTCAGGAACCTCTGGCTACACCTTC
TRBV7-2	TRBD2	NA	TRBJ2-7	CASSLAGGRAYEQYF	TGTGCCAGCAGCTTAGCTGGTGGGAGGGCCTACGAGCAGTACTTC